The 10 T cell receptor beta chains below were found in one sample sequenced in a study of blood T cell repertoires in COVID-19. Data came from immunoSEQ multiplex PCR; TCRdb stores just in-frame clones and leaves some out. The repertoire holds about 190,000 clones, with approximately 90% as singletons. The specimen was peripheral blood. The receptors originated from a woman in her thirties with active or convalescent COVID-19.

V usage is TRBV4-2 and J usage is TRBJ2-6, with 9 bases lining up with TRBD1. V lost 5 bases and J lost 0; bases outside the gene matches: 5. From germline, CDR1 is LGHNA and CDR2 YNFKEQ. The CDR3 sequence is 17 residues long. CDR3 DNA: TGTGCCAGCAGCGCACAGGGGGCCCTCTCTGGGGCCAACGTCCTGACTTTC. Protein product: CASSAQGALSGANVLTF.

The gene calls are TRBV15 and TRBJ1-1; TRBD1 matches at 7 bases. Germline V gene sequence: CDR1 LNHNV, CDR2 YYDKDF (reference sequence). The CDR3 spans 14 residues. The V segment lost 7 bases and the J segment 7 bases; nucleotides outside the gene matches: 12. The CDR3 coding sequence is TGTGCCACCAAGAAAAACCTTGGGACAGTTGAAGCTTTCTTT. It encodes CATKKNLGTVEAFF.

This clone occurred once. The chain has TRBV5-8 and TRBJ1-2; D perhaps matches TRBD1 (6 bases). V was cut by 3 bases and J by 8 bases, with 17 bases left in between. There are 14 residues in the CDR3. Germline V gene lookup returns CDR1 SGHTS and CDR2 YDEGEE. In DNA, the CDR3 is TGTGCCAGCAGCTCCCGGACAGACTACTGGGGCTACACCTTC. Translated, it gives CASSSRTDYWGYTF.

This clone was observed a few times. The chain couples TRBV4-2 to TRBJ2-7; possibly TRBD2 for D (6 bases). V lost 2 bases and J 4 bases, leaving 18 bases between the germline ends. CDR1 is LGHNA, CDR2 YNFKEQ, per germline. This CDR3 has 16 residues. This chain's CDR3 is CASSQSPSREKYEQYF. CDR3 coding DNA: TGTGCCAGCAGCCAATCCCCTTCTCGGGAGAAGTACGAGCAGTACTTC.

In this sample, this clone turned up a few times. Other DNA variants within this sample encode the same CDR3. The chain carries TRBV6-5 and TRBJ2-7; 9 nucleotides agree with TRBD1. The junction had 6 bases not matched to a gene; V was cut back by 3 bases and J by 0 bases. The length of the CDR3 is 16 residues. Germline assignment: CDR1 MNHEY and CDR2 SVGAGI. This CDR3 is CASSYLLTGGSYEQYF. The DNA of the CDR3 is TGTGCCAGCAGTTATTTGCTGACAGGGGGCTCCTACGAGCAGTACTTC.

The chain couples TRBV10-2 to TRBJ2-7, with 9 bases that match TRBD2. The germline gives CDR1 WSHSY, CDR2 SAAADI. The CDR3 covers 14 residues. After removal of 2 bases from V and 5 bases from J, the junction contained 4 bases not matched to a gene. Here the CDR3 reads CASSESGRSHEQYF. CDR3 sequence (DNA): TGCGCCAGCAGTGAGAGCGGGAGGTCCCACGAGCAGTACTTC.

The chain carries TRBV10-3 and TRBJ1-1, with TRBD1 identical over 8 bases. The V gene end was trimmed by 4 bases and the J gene end by 0 bases; junction bases not matched to a gene: 1. This CDR3 has 14 amino acids. Germline CDR1 and CDR2: ENHRY and SYGVKD. CDR3 DNA: TGTGCCATCAGTGGACAGGGGCTGAACACTGAAGCTTTCTTT. As protein: CAISGQGLNTEAFF.

The table lists this clone with a count of one. The gene calls are TRBV2 and TRBJ1-1, with a tentative D call TRBD1 (5 bases). Trimming took 1 base from V and 6 from J, leaving 9 bases between them. The germline V gene encodes CDR1 SNHLY and CDR2 FYNNEI. The CDR3 covers 13 residues. The CDR3 DNA is TGTGCCAGCAGTGAAGGACAGCGCCCTGAAGCTTTCTTT. This sequence encodes CASSEGQRPEAFF.

The J gene is TRBJ1-1, the V gene TRBV10-3; 7 nucleotides agree with TRBD1. Unmatched junction bases numbered 5, after V lost 6 bases and J lost 4 bases. CDR1 is ENHRY and CDR2 is SYGVKD in the germline V gene. CDR3 size: 13 residues. The CDR3 region is CAISQPGGTEAFF. CDR3 DNA sequence: TGTGCCATCAGCCAACCAGGGGGCACTGAAGCTTTCTTT.

The chain recombines TRBV7-2 with TRBJ2-5, with 8 bases identical to TRBD2. Germline V CDR1 and CDR2: SGHTA, FQGNSA. The ends lost 7 bases at V and 5 bases at J; junction bases unmatched: 12. This CDR3 is built from 15 residues. CDR3 residues: CASTPGGGAYETQYF. Written as DNA, the CDR3 is TGTGCCAGCACCCCGGGGGGGGGCGCTTACGAGACCCAGTACTTC.